A selection of T cell receptor beta chains follows, all from one sample in a study of blood T cell repertoires in COVID-19. Clones were sequenced by immunoSEQ multiplex PCR, and TCRdb holds only the in-frame ones, with some missing. The sample yields about 130,000 clones, about four fifths seen once. Sequenced material: peripheral blood. Every receptor here comes from a man aged 35 to 55 with active or convalescent COVID-19. Both conserved end residues are part of each CDR3. A D gene is named only where the DNA matches it firmly. Not all rows give a size; the values are once, few, many and, for expanded clones, a class.

d_gene	j_gene	v_gene	abundance	CDR3aa	CDR3nt
TRBD2	TRBJ2-3	TRBV6-4	.	CASSDGSGGSTDTQYF	TGTGCCAGCAGTGACGGTAGCGGGGGGAGCACAGATACGCAGTATTTT
TRBD2	TRBJ2-3	TRBV6-6	.	CASSASGTDTQYF	TGTGCCAGCAGTGCTAGCGGAACAGATACGCAGTATTTT
.	TRBJ1-4	TRBV6-5	.	CASRTSGRNEKLFF	TGTGCCAGCAGGACCTCGGGGAGGAATGAAAAACTGTTTTTT
TRBD1	TRBJ2-7	TRBV3-1/TRBV3-2	.	CASSQGGGWYEQYF	TGTGCCAGCAGCCAAGGAGGGGGCTGGTACGAGCAGTACTTC
.	TRBJ2-5	TRBV29-1	.	CSVRGGRGETQYF	TGCAGCGTAAGGGGGGGCCGGGGCGAGACCCAGTACTTC
TRBD1	TRBJ1-1	TRBV6-5	once	CASSYSTGGRREAFF	TGTGCCAGCAGTTACTCGACAGGGGGCAGAAGGGAAGCTTTCTTT
TRBD1	TRBJ2-5	TRBV5-6	.	CASSSPGQEETQYF	TGTGCCAGCAGCTCCCCCGGACAGGAAGAGACCCAGTACTTC
.	TRBJ1-4	TRBV27	few	CASRGLTNEKLFF	TGTGCCAGCAGGGGGCTGACTAATGAAAAACTGTTTTTT
TRBD1	TRBJ1-2	TRBV3-1/TRBV3-2	.	CASSQDNRGNYGYTF	TGTGCCAGCAGCCAAGATAACAGGGGGAACTATGGCTACACCTTC
TRBD1	TRBJ2-2	TRBV19	few	CASGPDRAGELFF	TGTGCCAGTGGACCCGACAGGGCCGGGGAGCTGTTTTTT
TRBD1	TRBJ1-6	TRBV7-9	once	CASSLATGGNNSPLHF	TGTGCCAGCAGCTTAGCGACAGGGGGCAATAATTCACCCCTCCACTTT
TRBD2	TRBJ2-7	TRBV9	.	CASSVVASGGAAYEQYF	TGTGCCAGCAGCGTAGTCGCTAGCGGGGGGGCTGCTTACGAGCAGTACTTC
.	TRBJ2-5	TRBV5-1	.	CASSLKRQVDRGKETQYF	TGCGCCAGCAGCTTGAAACGTCAGGTGGACAGAGGGAAGGAGACCCAGTACTTC
TRBD1	TRBJ2-7	TRBV25-1	.	CASGQGPYEQYF	TGTGCCAGCGGACAGGGTCCGTACGAGCAGTACTTC
.	TRBJ1-1	TRBV12-5	.	CASGPRGGVGNTEAFF	TGTGCTAGTGGTCCACGCGGGGGGGTCGGTAATACTGAAGCTTTCTTT
TRBD2	TRBJ2-1	TRBV10-1	few	CASRPGTSGQGEQFF	TGCGCCAGCAGACCCGGGACTAGCGGCCAAGGTGAGCAGTTCTTC
.	TRBJ2-5	TRBV9	.	CASGRTPTNQETQYF	TGTGCCAGCGGCCGGACACCTACCAACCAAGAGACCCAGTACTTC
TRBD2	TRBJ2-1	TRBV30	.	CAWSGGGNEQFF	TGTGCCTGGAGTGGGGGAGGGAATGAGCAGTTCTTC
TRBD1	TRBJ2-7	TRBV5-1	.	CASSLAGDRGYEQYF	TGCGCCAGCAGCTTGGCCGGGGACAGGGGCTACGAGCAGTACTTC
.	TRBJ1-2	TRBV18	.	CASSLSPLNYGYTF	TGTGCCAGCTCACTATCTCCCCTTAACTATGGCTACACCTTC
.	TRBJ2-3	TRBV7-2	.	CASSAGDTQYF	TGTGCCAGCAGCGCCGGAGATACGCAGTATTTT
TRBD1	TRBJ1-5	TRBV19	.	CASTPSGQANQPQHF	TGTGCCAGTACCCCCTCGGGACAGGCTAATCAGCCCCAGCATTTT
TRBD1	TRBJ2-1	TRBV9	.	CASSEGQAPYNEQFF	TGTGCCAGCAGCGAAGGACAGGCACCATACAATGAGCAGTTCTTC
.	TRBJ2-7	TRBV7-2	.	CASSAAGPAGEQYF	TGTGCCAGCAGCGCGGCAGGGCCGGCGGGGGAGCAGTACTTC
TRBD1	TRBJ2-7	TRBV18	once	CASSPPGTGGYEQYF	TGTGCCAGCTCCCCCCCCGGGACAGGTGGGTACGAGCAGTACTTC
.	TRBJ2-5	TRBV7-3	.	CASSLWKGETQYF	TGTGCCAGCAGCTTATGGAAGGGGGAGACCCAGTACTTC
.	TRBJ1-2	TRBV5-1	few	CASSLASGAKDYTF	TGCGCCAGCAGCTTGGCGTCAGGCGCCAAGGACTACACCTTC
.	TRBJ1-3	TRBV27	few	CASSYRNTIYF	TGTGCCAGCAGTTACAGAAACACCATATATTTT
TRBD2	TRBJ2-5	TRBV9	.	CASSVALAGAQETQYF	TGTGCCAGCAGCGTAGCACTAGCGGGGGCCCAAGAGACCCAGTACTTC
.	TRBJ2-7	TRBV27	.	CASSLRTSLEQYF	TGTGCCAGCAGTCTCAGGACAAGCCTCGAGCAGTACTTC
TRBD2	TRBJ2-3	TRBV5-1	.	CASSLASGGSTDTQYF	TGCGCCAGCAGCTTGGCTAGCGGGGGGTCCACAGATACGCAGTATTTT
.	TRBJ2-2	TRBV11-3	once	CASSPMRGRTGELFF	TGTGCCAGCAGCCCTATGCGGGGGCGCACCGGGGAGCTGTTTTTT
TRBD1	TRBJ2-3	TRBV5-1	once	CASSSRTGGFTDTQYF	TGCGCCAGCAGCTCGAGGACAGGAGGCTTCACAGATACGCAGTATTTT
.	TRBJ2-7	TRBV6-1	.	CASSEAIRGGEQYF	TGTGCCAGCAGTGAAGCGATTCGGGGTGGCGAGCAGTACTTC
.	TRBJ1-6	TRBV5-6	.	CASSFGINSPLHF	TGTGCCAGCAGCTTCGGGATTAATTCACCCCTCCACTTT
TRBD1	TRBJ1-1	TRBV7-9	once	CASSLGQGEGTEAFF	TGTGCCAGCAGCCTTGGACAGGGAGAAGGCACTGAAGCTTTCTTT
.	TRBJ1-1	TRBV29-1	.	CSVEFGGTEAFF	TGCAGCGTTGAATTCGGGGGCACTGAAGCTTTCTTT
.	TRBJ2-7	TRBV7-2	.	CASSPSNLEYEQYF	TGTGCCAGCAGCCCCTCGAATCTAGAGTACGAGCAGTACTTC
TRBD1	TRBJ1-3	TRBV3-1/TRBV3-2	.	CASSQMTGTGNTIYF	TGTGCCAGCAGCCAAATGACAGGGACTGGAAACACCATATATTTT